The TCR beta chain described here comes from a study of T-cell reconstitution after alpha-beta-depleted transplantation in children. About this clonotype: Antigen unknown.

Overall study results and limits: Newly made T cells mostly supplied T-cell counts and diversity one year after transplant. Surviving thymic progenitors and recipient T cells were the source of high TCRbeta diversity at day 60 in some patients.

Unique molecular identifiers were used to barcode this TCRbeta library. TCRdb itself ran the PCR reads through MiXCR, one entry per CDR3 protein. Found here are about 980,000 distinct CDR3 sequences, roughly 29% of them singletons; the top ten hold over 25%. Trimming left V 4 bases short and J 6 bases short, with 19 bases between. CDR1 KGHSH and CDR2 LQKENI come from the germline V gene. The CDR3 is 16 amino acids. The sequence derives from a boy younger than two who had a stem cell transplant for SCID, so the T cells may come from the graft donor. The specimen comprised PBMCs, mostly from graft donor cells, sampled 360 days after TCRalphabeta/CD19-depleted stem cell transplant. This rearrangement joins TRBV18 to TRBJ1-5; D is perhaps TRBD1 (6 bases). CDR3 sequence (DNA): TGTGCCAGCTCACGAGTAAAACAGGGAGGGTCTCAGCCCCAGCATTTT. This sequence encodes CASSRVKQGGSQPQHF.